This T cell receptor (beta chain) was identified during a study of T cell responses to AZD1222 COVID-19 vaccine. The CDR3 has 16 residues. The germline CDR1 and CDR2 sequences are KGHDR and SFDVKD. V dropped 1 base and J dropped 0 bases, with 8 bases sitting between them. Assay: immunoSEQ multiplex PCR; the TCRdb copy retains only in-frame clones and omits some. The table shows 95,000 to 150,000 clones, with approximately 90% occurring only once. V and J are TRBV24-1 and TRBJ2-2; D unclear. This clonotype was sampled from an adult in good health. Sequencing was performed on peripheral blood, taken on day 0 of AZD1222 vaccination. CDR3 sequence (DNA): TGTGCCACCAGTGATTTTGCAGATGCGAACACCGGGGAGCTGTTTTTT. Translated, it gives CATSDFADANTGELFF.